This TCR beta chain was retrieved from a study of beta chain features in type 1 diabetes. Across the whole study: All samples yielded over 95,000,000 examined sorted cells.

Germline lookup yields CDR1 SGHAT and CDR2 FQNNGV. There are 15 residues in the CDR3. Trimming cost V 4 bases and J 5 bases, with 17 bases left between them. Expressed TCRB transcripts were sequenced after all isolated RNA was converted to cDNA. Some clones are missing from TCRdb's copy, which holds only in-frame ones; the method was immunoSEQ multiplex PCR. The table has approximately 300,000 clones, 11% seen once. This clone appeared a few times. The receptor was derived from a woman aged 25 to 45 in good health. This chain joins TRBV11-2 and TRBJ2-5; D possibly corresponds to TRBD2 (5 bases). The sequencing input was naive CD4+ T cells from blood. CDR3 amino acids: CASSSQGDYGETQYF. CDR3 nucleotide sequence: TGTGCCAGCAGCTCACAAGGTGACTACGGGGAGACCCAGTACTTC.